This T cell receptor beta chain comes out of a study of graft-versus-host responses after intestinal transplantation. Across the study: In this cohort, recipients had multivisceral, liver-intestinal, or isolated intestinal transplants. Every transplant recipient was induced with anti-thymocyte globulin, then maintained on tacrolimus and steroids for two to four years.

Germline V CDR1 and CDR2: SEHNR, FQNEAQ (reference sequence). The CDR3 spans 14 residues. V shed 4 bases, J shed 2 bases, and the junction held 2 bases outside the gene matches. A remark on this clone: Its antigen is still unknown.

Assay used: immunoSEQ multiplex PCR; TCRdb lists only in-frame clones, some missing. The sample consists of about 93,000 clones, roughly 80% of them appearing once. This TCR came from a human donor who received an intestinal transplant. The V gene is TRBV7-9, the J gene TRBJ2-3, with 8 nucleotides matching TRBD2. Sequencing used unstimulated CD4+ T cells sorted from spleen or lymph node cells, obtained before intestinal transplant. CDR3 nucleotides: TGTGCCAGCAGCTATAGCGGGGTCACAGATACGCAGTATTTT. Protein sequence: CASSYSGVTDTQYF.